The subject of this entry is one T cell receptor beta chain. Its antigen is still unknown. With 5 bases removed from V and 0 bases from J, the gap between germline ends came to 8 bases. The germline V gene encodes CDR1 MNHEY and CDR2 SVGEGT. This CDR3 has 14 amino acids. The sample originates from a study of T cell responses to AZD1222 COVID-19 vaccine. Researchers grouped second doses given at about 4 or about 12 weeks into one pool. The protocol was immunoSEQ multiplex PCR, while the TCRdb copy is restricted to in-frame clones and leaves out a portion. The sample holds about 150,000 clones; 80% to 95% are singletons and the top ten take less than 1.5%. Study-level findings and limits: CD4 TCRs associated with vaccination spanned spike, dominating at 160-218 and 743-854. The donor group comprised mostly white British people and more females; the analysis possibly underestimated clonal diversity.

Specimen: peripheral blood, collected 28 days after the second AZD1222 dose. This sequence joins TRBV6-2 or TRBV6-3 and TRBJ2-1, with D perhaps matching TRBD2 (6 bases). The clonotype originates from an adult who received the AZD1222 COVID-19 vaccine. The CDR3 region is CASSVGGSYNEQFF. In nucleotides, the CDR3 is TGTGCCAGCAGTGTCGGGGGCTCCTACAATGAGCAGTTCTTC.